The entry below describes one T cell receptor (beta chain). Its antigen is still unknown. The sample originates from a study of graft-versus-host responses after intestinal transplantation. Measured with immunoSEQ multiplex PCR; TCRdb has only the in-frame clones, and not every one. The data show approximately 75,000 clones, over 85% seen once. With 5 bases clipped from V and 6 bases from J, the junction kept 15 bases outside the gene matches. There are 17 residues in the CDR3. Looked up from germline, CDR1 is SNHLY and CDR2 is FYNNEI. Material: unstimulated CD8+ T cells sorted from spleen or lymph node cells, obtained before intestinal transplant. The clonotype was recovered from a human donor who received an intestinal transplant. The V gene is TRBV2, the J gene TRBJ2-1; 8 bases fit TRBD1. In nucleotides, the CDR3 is TGTGCCAGCAGTCCGGACGCGGACAGGGTTCCGCGCAATGAGCAGTTCTTC. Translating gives CASSPDADRVPRNEQFF.